This TCR beta chain derives from a study of T cells in women clearing cervical HPV infection. Across the study: Cases: HPV16-related CIN3 or worse on histology, a couple of invasive cancers.

V was pared by 2 bases and J by 5 bases, with 9 bases between. CDR1 SEHNR and CDR2 FQNEAQ come from the germline V gene (reference sequence). The CDR3 sequence is 13 residues long. Using immunoSEQ multiplex PCR, the repertoire was profiled, and TCRdb retains in-frame clones only, with some absent. Here the sample table reports around 40,000 clones. In the case of this clone: The CDR3 is cut off 3 residues early in the read; its end comes from the germline J gene.

The clonotype comes from a woman aged 18 to 75 with a cervical HPV16 infection that either progressed to CIN3+ or cleared (not recorded which). The sequenced sample consisted of blood buffy coat. The V call is TRBV7-9, the J call TRBJ1-2; D unclear. CDR3 loop: CASSLPTTYGYTF. The covered CDR3 bases are TGTGCCAGCAGCTTACCAACAACGTATGGC.